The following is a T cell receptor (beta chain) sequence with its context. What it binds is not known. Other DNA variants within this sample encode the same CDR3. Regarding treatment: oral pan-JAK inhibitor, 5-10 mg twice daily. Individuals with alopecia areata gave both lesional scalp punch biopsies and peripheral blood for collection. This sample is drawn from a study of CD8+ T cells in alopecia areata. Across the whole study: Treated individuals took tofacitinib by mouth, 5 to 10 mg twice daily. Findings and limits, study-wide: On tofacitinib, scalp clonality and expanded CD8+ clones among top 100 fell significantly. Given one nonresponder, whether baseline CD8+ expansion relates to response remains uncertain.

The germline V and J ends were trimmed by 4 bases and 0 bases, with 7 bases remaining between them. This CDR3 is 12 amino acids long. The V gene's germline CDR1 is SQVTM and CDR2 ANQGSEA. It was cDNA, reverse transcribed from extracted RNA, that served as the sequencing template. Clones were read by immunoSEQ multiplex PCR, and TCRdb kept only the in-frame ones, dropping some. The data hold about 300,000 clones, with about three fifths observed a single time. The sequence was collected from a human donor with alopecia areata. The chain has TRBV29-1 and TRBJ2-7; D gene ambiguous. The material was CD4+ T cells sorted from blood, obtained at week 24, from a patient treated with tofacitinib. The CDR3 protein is CSVGQSSYEQYF. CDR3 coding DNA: TGCAGCGTTGGCCAGAGCTCCTACGAGCAGTACTTC.